This is a list of T cell receptor beta chains from one sample in a study of T cell changes during pregnancy in multiple sclerosis. Using immunoSEQ multiplex PCR, the repertoire was profiled, and TCRdb retains in-frame clones only, with some absent. The data show under 40,000 clones, around 90% seen once. The sample was CD4+ T cells from peripheral blood mononuclear cells, taken before pregnancy. These receptors were taken from a female donor with multiple sclerosis, enrolled in a pregnancy study. The CDR3 runs from the conserved cysteine through the conserved F or W. The D gene is left open where the match is weak. Expanded clones get a size class; other rows say once, few or many, or leave the size out.

D: NA
V: TRBV19
size: once
J: TRBJ2-3
CDR3: CASSISVSTDTQYF
DNA: TGTGCCAGTAGTATTTCGGTTAGCACAGATACGCAGTATTTT

D: NA
V: TRBV7-8
size: NA
J: TRBJ1-1
CDR3: CASSLSGTEAFF
DNA: TGTGCCAGCAGCCTCTCGGGGACTGAAGCTTTCTTT

D: NA
V: TRBV9
size: NA
J: TRBJ1-2
CDR3: CASSALGGGYTF
DNA: TGTGCCAGCAGCGCCCTAGGAGGGGGCTACACCTTC

D: TRBD1
V: TRBV9
size: NA
J: TRBJ2-7
CDR3: CASSAQGASSYEQYF
DNA: TGTGCCAGCAGCGCGCAGGGGGCGAGCTCCTACGAGCAGTACTTC

D: TRBD2
V: TRBV30
size: NA
J: TRBJ2-3
CDR3: CAWRVGGLADTDTQYF
DNA: TGTGCCTGGAGAGTAGGAGGGCTAGCGGATACAGATACGCAGTATTTT

D: TRBD1
V: TRBV4-3
size: once
J: TRBJ2-5
CDR3: CASSHRQGSQTQYF
DNA: TGCGCCAGCAGCCATCGACAGGGGTCGCAGACCCAGTACTTC

D: TRBD2
V: TRBV11-2
size: NA
J: TRBJ2-7
CDR3: CASSPLAGSYEQYF
DNA: TGTGCCAGCAGCCCCCTAGCGGGGTCTTACGAGCAGTACTTC

D: TRBD1
V: TRBV6-5
size: NA
J: TRBJ2-7
CDR3: CATRDSLSYEQYF
DNA: TGTGCCACCAGGGACAGCCTCTCCTACGAGCAGTACTTC

D: TRBD1
V: TRBV19
size: NA
J: TRBJ1-2
CDR3: CASSPVDRGVYGYTF
DNA: TGTGCCAGTAGTCCGGTAGACAGGGGCGTCTATGGCTACACCTTC

D: NA
V: TRBV6-5
size: NA
J: TRBJ2-7
CDR3: CASSLSGEQYF
DNA: TGTGCCAGCAGTCTGAGCGGCGAGCAGTACTTC

D: TRBD1
V: TRBV11-2
size: NA
J: TRBJ1-1
CDR3: CASSLRARQGGTEAFF
DNA: TGTGCCAGCAGCTTAAGGGCACGACAGGGCGGTACTGAAGCTTTCTTT

D: TRBD2
V: TRBV19
size: NA
J: TRBJ2-1
CDR3: CASSQRGGPSNEQFF
DNA: TGTGCCAGTAGCCAGCGGGGGGGCCCAAGCAATGAGCAGTTCTTC

D: NA
V: TRBV5-6
size: NA
J: TRBJ1-5
CDR3: CASSLVGADQPQHF
DNA: TGTGCCAGCAGCTTAGTAGGGGCCGACCAGCCCCAGCATTTT

D: NA
V: TRBV7-9
size: NA
J: TRBJ2-1
CDR3: CASSLESRDEFF
DNA: TGTGCCAGCAGCTTAGAGTCGAGGGATGAGTTCTTC

D: TRBD1
V: TRBV6-5
size: once
J: TRBJ2-7
CDR3: CASSKGQGAREQYF
DNA: TGTGCCAGCAGTAAAGGACAGGGGGCACGCGAGCAGTACTTC

D: NA
V: TRBV15
size: once
J: TRBJ1-1
CDR3: CATSREIRGENTEAFF
DNA: TGTGCCACCAGCAGAGAGATCAGAGGAGAGAACACTGAAGCTTTCTTT

D: NA
V: TRBV2
size: NA
J: TRBJ1-5
CDR3: CASRGGLSNQPQHF
DNA: TGTGCCAGCAGGGGGGGTTTAAGCAATCAGCCCCAGCATTTT

D: TRBD1
V: TRBV11-1
size: NA
J: TRBJ1-4
CDR3: CASSSGQYNEKLFF
DNA: TGTGCCAGCAGCTCGGGACAGTATAATGAAAAACTGTTTTTT

D: NA
V: TRBV5-4
size: NA
J: TRBJ1-1
CDR3: CAFGEPMNTEAFF
DNA: TGTGCCTTCGGGGAGCCTATGAACACTGAAGCTTTCTTT

D: NA
V: TRBV30
size: NA
J: TRBJ2-2
CDR3: CAWSPVLMGAVAGELFF
DNA: TGTGCCTGGAGTCCCGTCCTAATGGGGGCGGTGGCCGGGGAGCTGTTTTTT

D: NA
V: TRBV5-4
size: NA
J: TRBJ1-2
CDR3: CASSLSGRNYGYTF
DNA: TGTGCCAGCAGCTTGAGTGGGAGGAACTATGGCTACACCTTC

D: NA
V: TRBV6-6
size: NA
J: TRBJ1-1
CDR3: CASRSTAMNTEAFF
DNA: TGTGCCAGCAGGTCGACAGCAATGAACACTGAAGCTTTCTTT

D: NA
V: TRBV7-7
size: NA
J: TRBJ2-5
CDR3: CASSLPARNRYGSQETQYF
DNA: TGTGCTAGCAGCTTACCGGCGAGGAACAGGTACGGGTCTCAAGAGACCCAGTACTTC

D: NA
V: TRBV4-1
size: NA
J: TRBJ2-5
CDR3: CASRGRRETQYF
DNA: TGCGCCAGCCGTGGACGGAGGGAGACCCAGTACTTC

D: NA
V: TRBV2
size: NA
J: TRBJ1-2
CDR3: CASSEGRISRSGYTF
DNA: TGTGCCAGCAGTGAAGGGCGGATCTCGAGGAGTGGCTACACCTTC

D: NA
V: TRBV2
size: NA
J: TRBJ1-2
CDR3: CASCPVGSSYGYTF
DNA: TGTGCCAGCTGCCCGGTCGGGTCTTCCTATGGCTACACCTTC

D: NA
V: TRBV6-1
size: NA
J: TRBJ2-7
CDR3: CASSDLRTGYEQYF
DNA: TGTGCCAGCAGTGACCTCAGAACGGGCTACGAGCAGTACTTC

D: NA
V: TRBV7-9
size: NA
J: TRBJ1-1
CDR3: CASSLTRENTEAFF
DNA: TGTGCCAGCAGCCTAACGAGGGAGAACACTGAAGCTTTCTTT

D: NA
V: TRBV18
size: once
J: TRBJ1-2
CDR3: CASSVAPGYYGYTF
DNA: TGTGCCAGCTCAGTGGCCCCGGGGTACTATGGCTACACCTTC

D: NA
V: TRBV7-2
size: once
J: TRBJ1-5
CDR3: CASSFRDNQPQHF
DNA: TGTGCCAGCAGCTTCCGGGACAATCAGCCCCAGCATTTT

D: NA
V: TRBV5-1
size: NA
J: TRBJ1-3
CDR3: CASSLTPRVNSGNTIYF
DNA: TGCGCCAGCAGCTTGACCCCCCGGGTCAACTCTGGAAACACCATATATTTT

D: TRBD2
V: TRBV10-2
size: NA
J: TRBJ2-1
CDR3: CASRPPAGDYNEQFF
DNA: TGCGCCAGCAGGCCCCCAGCGGGGGACTACAATGAGCAGTTCTTC

D: NA
V: TRBV7-9
size: NA
J: TRBJ1-5
CDR3: CASGCPSGLYSNQPQHF
DNA: TGTGCCAGCGGGTGTCCCTCGGGACTATATAGCAATCAGCCCCAGCATTTT

D: NA
V: TRBV7-9
size: NA
J: TRBJ1-1
CDR3: CASSLDGGGGVTFF
DNA: TGTGCCAGCAGCCTGGACGGGGGAGGAGGTGTAACTTTCTTT

D: NA
V: TRBV5-1
size: NA
J: TRBJ2-1
CDR3: CASSLGYAVSEQFF
DNA: TGCGCCAGCAGCTTGGGCTATGCGGTCTCTGAGCAGTTCTTC

D: TRBD1
V: TRBV18
size: NA
J: TRBJ1-2
CDR3: CASSDGQGYGYTF
DNA: TGTGCCAGCTCAGATGGACAGGGCTATGGCTACACCTTC

D: TRBD1
V: TRBV27
size: NA
J: TRBJ1-2
CDR3: CASSLSGQYGYTF
DNA: TGTGCCAGCAGTTTATCGGGACAGTATGGCTACACCTTC

D: NA
V: TRBV5-4
size: NA
J: TRBJ1-2
CDR3: CASSLDGGGYTF
DNA: TGTGCCAGCAGCTTGGACGGGGGAGGCTACACCTTC

D: NA
V: TRBV5-5
size: NA
J: TRBJ1-2
CDR3: CASSHRVGGYTF
DNA: TGTGCCAGCAGCCACAGGGTTGGGGGCTACACCTTC

D: NA
V: TRBV7-6
size: NA
J: TRBJ1-1
CDR3: CASSPGAGQWSTEAFF
DNA: TGTGCCAGCAGCCCCGGGGCGGGGCAGTGGAGCACTGAAGCTTTCTTT

D: NA
V: TRBV5-1
size: NA
J: TRBJ2-7
CDR3: CASSLKTGNHEQYF
DNA: TGCGCCAGCAGCCTAAAAACAGGGAACCACGAGCAGTACTTC

D: TRBD1
V: TRBV15
size: once
J: TRBJ2-7
CDR3: CATSRVGQGAYEQYF
DNA: TGTGCCACCAGCAGAGTCGGGCAGGGGGCTTACGAGCAGTACTTC

D: TRBD2
V: TRBV5-6
size: NA
J: TRBJ2-5
CDR3: CASSLASGGGETQYF
DNA: TGTGCCAGCAGCTTGGCTAGCGGGGGGGGAGAGACCCAGTACTTC

D: TRBD2
V: TRBV6-6
size: NA
J: TRBJ2-5
CDR3: CASRTPPGGFGETQYF
DNA: TGTGCCAGCAGGACCCCTCCGGGGGGTTTTGGGGAGACCCAGTACTTC

D: NA
V: TRBV20-1
size: NA
J: TRBJ2-1
CDR3: CTHRAGNEQFF
DNA: TGCACCCATAGGGCAGGGAATGAGCAGTTCTTC

D: TRBD1
V: TRBV28
size: NA
J: TRBJ2-7
CDR3: CASSNGQGPYEQYF
DNA: TGTGCCAGCAGCAATGGACAGGGACCATACGAGCAGTACTTC